Listed here are 3 T cell receptor beta chains from one sample, sequenced in a study of T cell responses to AZD1222 COVID-19 vaccine. Data came from immunoSEQ multiplex PCR; TCRdb stores just in-frame clones and leaves some out. The data show approximately 110,000 clones, about 90% seen once. The sequencing used peripheral blood, collected 28 days after the second AZD1222 dose. Receptors were obtained from an adult who received the AZD1222 COVID-19 vaccine.

This chain links TRBV28 with TRBJ1-2; D is uncertain. Germline assignment: CDR1 MDHEN and CDR2 SYDVKM. V was trimmed by 3 bases and J by 4 bases, leaving 9 bases between them. The CDR3 totals 13 residues. CDR3 in DNA: TGTGCCAGCAGTTTTCGGGGAATCTATGGCTACACCTTC. Translation gives CASSFRGIYGYTF.

The rearrangement uses TRBV11-3 and TRBJ1-5; D is possibly TRBD1 (5 bases). V was clipped by 0 bases and J by 5 bases, with 11 bases between them. The germline gives CDR1 SGHNT, CDR2 YENEEA. The CDR3 length is 15 residues. Here the CDR3 DNA reads TGTGCCAGCAGCTTAGAAGAGGGGAACGATCAGCCCCAGCATTTT. Amino acid sequence: CASSLEEGNDQPQHF.

The chain joins TRBV14 to TRBJ2-7, with 8 bases identical to TRBD2. CDR1 and CDR2 (germline): SGHDN, FVKESK. CDR3 length: 15 amino acids. J was trimmed by 2 bases and V by 4 bases; bases with no gene match: 7. CDR3 amino acids: CASSPLGREAYEQYF. For the CDR3, the DNA is TGTGCCAGCAGCCCCCTCGGGCGGGAGGCCTACGAGCAGTACTTC.